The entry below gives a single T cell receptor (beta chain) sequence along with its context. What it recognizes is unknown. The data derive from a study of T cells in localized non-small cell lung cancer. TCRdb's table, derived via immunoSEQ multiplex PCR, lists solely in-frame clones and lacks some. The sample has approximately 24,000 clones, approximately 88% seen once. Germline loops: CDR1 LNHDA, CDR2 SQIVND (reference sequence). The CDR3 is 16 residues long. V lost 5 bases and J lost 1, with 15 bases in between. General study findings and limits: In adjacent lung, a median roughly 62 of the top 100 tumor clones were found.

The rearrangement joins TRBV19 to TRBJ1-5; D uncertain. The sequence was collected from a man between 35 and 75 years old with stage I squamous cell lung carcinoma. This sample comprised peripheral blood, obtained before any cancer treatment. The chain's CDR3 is CASSVWTGGSNQPQHF. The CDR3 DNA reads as TGTGCCAGTAGTGTCTGGACTGGAGGGAGCAATCAGCCCCAGCATTTT. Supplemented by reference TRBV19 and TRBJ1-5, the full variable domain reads DGGITQSPKYLFRKEGQNVTLSCEQNLNHDAMYWYRQDPGQGLRLIYYSQIVNDFQKGDIAEGYSVSREKKESFPLTVTSAQKNPTAFYLCASSVWTGGSNQPQHFGDGTRLSIL.